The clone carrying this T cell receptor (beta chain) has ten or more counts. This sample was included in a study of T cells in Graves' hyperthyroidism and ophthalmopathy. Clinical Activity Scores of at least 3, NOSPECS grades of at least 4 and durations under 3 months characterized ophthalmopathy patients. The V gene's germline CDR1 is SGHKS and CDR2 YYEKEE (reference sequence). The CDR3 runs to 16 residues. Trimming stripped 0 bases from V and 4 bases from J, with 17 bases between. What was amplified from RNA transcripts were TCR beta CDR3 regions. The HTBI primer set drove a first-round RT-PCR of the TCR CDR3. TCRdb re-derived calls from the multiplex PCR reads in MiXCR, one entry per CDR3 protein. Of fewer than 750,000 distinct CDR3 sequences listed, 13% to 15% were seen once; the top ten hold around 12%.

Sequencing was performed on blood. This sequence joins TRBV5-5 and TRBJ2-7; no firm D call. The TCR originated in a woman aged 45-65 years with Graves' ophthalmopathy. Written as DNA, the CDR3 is TGTGCCAGCAGCTTGGTAGCTGCACAGCTCCCGTACGAGCAGTACTTC. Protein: CASSLVAAQLPYEQYF.